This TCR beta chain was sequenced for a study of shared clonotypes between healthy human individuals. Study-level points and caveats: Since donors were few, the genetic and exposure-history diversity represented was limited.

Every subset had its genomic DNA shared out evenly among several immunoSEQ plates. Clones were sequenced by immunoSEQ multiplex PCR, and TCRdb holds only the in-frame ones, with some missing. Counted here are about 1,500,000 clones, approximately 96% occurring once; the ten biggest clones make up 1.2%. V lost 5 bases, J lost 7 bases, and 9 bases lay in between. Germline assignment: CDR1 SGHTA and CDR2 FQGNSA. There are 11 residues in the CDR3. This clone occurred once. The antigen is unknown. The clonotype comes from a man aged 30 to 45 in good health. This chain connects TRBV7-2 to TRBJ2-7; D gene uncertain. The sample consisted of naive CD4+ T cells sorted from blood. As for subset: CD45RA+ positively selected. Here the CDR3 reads CASSPGREQYF. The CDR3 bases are TGTGCCAGCAGCCCAGGTCGGGAGCAGTACTTC.